The 2 T cell receptor beta chains listed next were all sequenced from one sample in a study of blood T cells in healthy people across ages. The authors ran a second PCR of 7 to 11 cycles using a sample-barcoded 5' primer and a J-beta primer mix. TCRdb re-called the 5' RACE reads through MiXCR, storing one row per CDR3 protein. The sample shows about 720,000 distinct CDR3 sequences, 22% of them seen only once. Sequenced sample: blood. The receptors were gathered from a man between 65 and 85 years old in good health.

This clonotype appeared a few times. This chain links TRBV5-1 with TRBJ2-5, with 9 bases fitting TRBD1. Germline V CDR1 and CDR2: SGHRS, YFSETQ. V gave up 4 bases and J gave up 1 base; unmatched junction bases: 8. The CDR3 totals 16 residues. The chain's CDR3 is CASSLNPTGGQETQYF. The CDR3 nucleotides are TGCGCCAGCAGCCTTAATCCGACAGGGGGCCAAGAGACCCAGTACTTC.

The chain couples TRBV9 to TRBJ2-3; no clear D gene. Trimming removed 0 bases at V and 7 bases at J, with 12 bases between. The length of the CDR3 is 14 residues. Germline CDR1 reads SGDLS; CDR2 reads YYNGEE. CDR3 DNA sequence: TGTGCCAGCAGCGTAGGACGTGACTGGTATACGCAGTATTTT. Translated, it gives CASSVGRDWYTQYF.